Each of the 13 T cell receptor beta chains below was sequenced from the same sample in a study of T cell responses to AZD1222 COVID-19 vaccine. Repertoires were generated with immunoSEQ multiplex PCR, while TCRdb's copy carries only in-frame clones and drops some. The sample lists approximately 64,000 clones, 90% to 95% occurring once. This specimen consisted of peripheral blood, obtained 28 days after the second dose of the MenACWY control vaccine. These receptors were taken from an adult who received the MenACWY meningococcal vaccine as a control.

V and J are TRBV12-5 and TRBJ2-7; D possibly matches TRBD1 or TRBD2 (6 bases each). V lost 3 bases and J lost 0, with 21 bases in between. CDR1 LGHNT and CDR2 FRNRAP come from the germline V gene. This CDR3 has 18 residues. This CDR3 reads CASGFLPSGALSSYEQYF. CDR3 sequence (DNA): TGTGCTAGTGGTTTCCTACCCTCGGGGGCCCTAAGCTCCTACGAGCAGTACTTC.

This sequence joins TRBV30 and TRBJ1-5; D not resolved. Germline lookup yields CDR1 GTSNPN and CDR2 SVGIG (reference sequence). Trimming removed 2 bases at V and 0 bases at J, with 8 bases between. The CDR3 consists of 14 residues. The CDR3 bases are TGTGCCTGGAGTCCCGACGGTAGCAATCAGCCCCAGCATTTT. It codes for CAWSPDGSNQPQHF. Together with reference TRBV30 and TRBJ1-5, the CDR3 gives the full variable domain: SQTIHQWPATLVQPVGSPLSLECTVEGTSNPNLYWYRQAAGRGLQLLFYSVGIGQISSEVPQNLSASRPQDRQFILSSKKLLLSDSGFYLCAWSPDGSNQPQHFGDGTRLSIL.

The chain employs TRBV12-3 or TRBV12-4 and TRBJ1-4, with unresolved D. V was cut by 6 bases and J by 8 bases, with 10 bases left in between. This CDR3 comprises 12 residues. CDR3 residues: CASSPGREKLFF. CDR3 bases: TGTGCCAGCAGCCCGGGGAGAGAAAAACTGTTTTTT.

The rearrangement uses TRBV27 and TRBJ2-7; D remains ambiguous. Germline CDR1 and CDR2: MNHEY and SMNVEV (reference sequence). This CDR3 comprises 15 residues. Trimming cost V 3 bases and J 3 bases, with 15 bases left between them. The CDR3 spells CASSLGSSKFYEQYF. CDR3 coding DNA: TGTGCCAGCAGTTTGGGCAGCTCCAAATTCTACGAGCAGTACTTC.

CDR3 residues: CASSLTGNTEAFF. CDR3 coding DNA: TGTGCCAGCAGCTTAACTGGGAACACTGAAGCTTTCTTT. The V call is TRBV7-2, the J call TRBJ1-1; no clear D. The germline V gene has CDR1 SGHTA and CDR2 FQGNSA. V lost 2 bases to trimming and J lost 1 base, with 5 bases between them. There are 13 residues in the CDR3. Based on the CDR3 plus reference TRBV7-2 and TRBJ1-1, the full variable domain is GAGVSQSPSNKVTEKGKDVELRCDPISGHTALYWYRQSLGQGLEFLIYFQGNSAPDKSGLPSDRFSAERTGGSVSTLTIQRTQQEDSAVYLCASSLTGNTEAFFGQGTRLTVV.

The chain carries TRBV18 and TRBJ1-1; TRBD1 aligns across 7 bases. The germline V gene has CDR1 KGHSH and CDR2 LQKENI. V lost 3 bases, J lost 1 base, and 11 bases stayed unmatched. The length of the CDR3 is 17 residues. The CDR3 is CASSPSGQLSQNTEAFF. CDR3 nucleotide sequence: TGTGCCAGCTCACCCTCGGGACAGCTTTCGCAGAACACTGAAGCTTTCTTT.

The chain employs TRBV10-3 and TRBJ2-5; D not certain. Germline CDR1 and CDR2: ENHRY and SYGVKD. Trimming took off 0 bases at V and 2 bases at J, with 7 bases between the two ends. CDR3 length: 14 residues. CDR3: CAISESGRQETQYF. The CDR3 DNA is TGTGCCATCAGTGAGTCAGGCAGACAAGAGACCCAGTACTTC.

The chain recombines TRBV15 with TRBJ1-6; TRBD1 aligns across 9 bases. Germline-derived CDR1 and CDR2 are LNHNV and YYDKDF (reference sequence). The V gene end was trimmed by 2 bases and the J gene end by 7 bases; junction bases not matched to a gene: 6. The CDR3 has 16 residues. In nucleotides, the CDR3 is TGTGCCACCAGCAGAAAACAGGGGGCGCAGAATTCACCCCTCCACTTT. The encoded protein is CATSRKQGAQNSPLHF. Full variable domain (rest looked up from reference TRBV15 and TRBJ1-6): DAMVIQNPRYQVTQFGKPVTLSCSQTLNHNVMYWYQQKSSQAPKLLFHYYDKDFNNEADTPDNFQSRRPNTSFCFLDIRSPGLGDTAMYLCATSRKQGAQNSPLHFGNGTRLTVT.

This chain links TRBV7-3 with TRBJ1-1; possibly TRBD1 for D (5 bases). There are 15 residues in the CDR3. The V gene lost 2 bases and the J gene lost 6 bases, with 16 bases spanning the gap. The germline V gene has CDR1 SGHTA and CDR2 FQGTGA. The CDR3 DNA reads TGTGCCAGCAGCTTACAGGAGGGGAGTATGGCTGAAGCTTTCTTT. It encodes CASSLQEGSMAEAFF.

The V call is TRBV19, the J call TRBJ1-6; D gene ambiguous. This CDR3 is 13 amino acids long. V shed 4 bases and J shed 7 bases, with 8 bases lying between them. Germline CDR1 reads LNHDA; CDR2 reads SQIVND (reference sequence). The CDR3 reads CASSTLKNSPLHF. The CDR3 DNA sequence: TGTGCCAGTAGTACTCTTAAGAATTCACCCCTCCACTTT.

This chain links TRBV19 with TRBJ2-2, with unresolved D. This CDR3 comprises 13 residues. With 9 bases removed from V and 5 bases from J, the gap between germline ends came to 13 bases. Per germline, CDR1 LNHDA and CDR2 SQIVND (reference sequence). The CDR3 DNA reads as TGTGCCAGCCCGAGTCTAAGGACCGGGGAGCTGTTTTTT. It translates to CASPSLRTGELFF.

Written as DNA, the CDR3 is TGTGCCAGCAGCTTAGAGATACTAGCGGGAGGGGTGAGAGATACGCAGTATTTT. This sequence encodes CASSLEILAGGVRDTQYF. The V gene is TRBV11-2, the J gene TRBJ2-3; 13 positions match TRBD2. V was pared by 0 bases and J by 5 bases, with 8 bases of the junction left unmatched. CDR3 size: 18 residues. Germline V gene data show CDR1 as SGHAT and CDR2 as FQNNGV.

The CDR3 sequence is CASSPGTTPSGANVLTF. CDR3 nucleotides: TGCGCCAGCAGCCCCGGGACGACACCTTCTGGGGCCAACGTCCTGACTTTC. The rearrangement links TRBV4-1 to TRBJ2-6; either TRBD1 or TRBD2 may supply D (5 bases each). The V gene's germline CDR1 is MGHRA and CDR2 YSYEKL. The germline V and J ends were trimmed by 4 bases and 1 base, with 14 bases remaining between them. The CDR3 loop spans 17 amino acids.